This TCR beta chain was documented in a study of cytomegalovirus exposure and HLA in healthy donors. Primers for the PCR totalled 60 Vbeta and 13 Jbeta. Sequencing used immunoSEQ multiplex PCR; TCRdb keeps in-frame clones, though not all of them. This sample yields 98,000 or so clones, of which approximately 76% are seen a single time; approximately 5% belongs to the top ten. There are a few counts of this clone. Germline V gene sequence: CDR1 LNHDA, CDR2 SQIVND (reference sequence). J was trimmed by 5 bases and V by 4 bases; bases with no gene match: 2. This CDR3 is 14 amino acids long. The sample comprised PBMCs. The chain combines TRBV19 with TRBJ1-6, with TRBD1 matching over 7 bases. The receptor comes from a woman between 18 and 29 years old in good health and CMV-seropositive. For the CDR3, the DNA is TGTGCCAGTAGTAGGGGGACAGATAATTCACCCCTCCACTTT. This codes for CASSRGTDNSPLHF.